Shown below are 22 T cell receptor beta chains from a single sample sequenced in a study of cytomegalovirus exposure and HLA in healthy donors. The primer mix had 60 Vbeta and 13 Jbeta primers. Clones were sequenced by immunoSEQ multiplex PCR, and TCRdb holds only the in-frame ones, with some missing. The data show about 160,000 clones, approximately 80% seen once. Input material: PBMCs. All receptors come from a woman in her 50s in good health and CMV-seronegative.

This rearrangement joins TRBV5-1 to TRBJ2-7; TRBD1 is a possible D gene (7 bases). The CDR3 runs 14 residues. Germline CDR1 reads SGHRS; CDR2 reads YFSETQ. With 4 bases removed from V and 3 bases from J, the gap between germline ends came to 14 bases. CDR3 residues: CASSPRGDSYEQYF. The CDR3 DNA sequence: TGCGCCAGCAGCCCGAGGGGGGACAGCTACGAGCAGTACTTC.

With regard to this clone: One end of the junction fails to match germline, which may point to a read error. The CDR3 loop is CASSPQGPGAMNTEAFF. CDR3 coding DNA: TGCGCCAGTAGCCCCCAGGGGCCAGGGGCAATGAACACTGAAGCTTTCTTT. The J gene is TRBJ1-1, the V gene TRBV4-3, with a possible D match to TRBD1 (6 bases). CDR1 and CDR2 from the germline V gene are LGHNA and YSLEER. The CDR3 covers 17 residues.

This chain connects TRBV28 to TRBJ1-1; a weak D match, TRBD1 (5 bases). This CDR3 is 19 amino acids long. Germline V gene lookup returns CDR1 MDHEN and CDR2 SYDVKM. The germline V and J ends were trimmed by 3 bases and 1 base, with 24 bases remaining between them. The CDR3 sequence is CASSFPGWGVGRRNTEAFF. The DNA for the CDR3 is TGTGCCAGCAGTTTTCCCGGTTGGGGGGTAGGTCGCCGGAACACTGAAGCTTTCTTT.

The V gene is TRBV9, the J gene TRBJ2-3; TRBD2 aligns across 12 bases. This CDR3 is built from 17 residues. CDR1 SGDLS and CDR2 YYNGEE come from the germline V gene. Losses at the gene ends were 0 bases for V and 2 bases for J; bases not matched to a gene: 4. The CDR3 sequence: CASSVDRLAGATDTQYF. CDR3 nucleotides: TGTGCCAGCAGCGTAGACCGACTAGCGGGGGCCACAGATACGCAGTATTTT. Full variable domain (remainder filled in from reference TRBV9 and TRBJ2-3): DSGVTQTPKHLITATGQRVTLRCSPRSGDLSVYWYQQSLDQGLQFLIQYYNGEERAKGNILERFSAQQFPDLHSELNLSSLELGDSALYFCASSVDRLAGATDTQYFGPGTRLTVL.

The chain recombines TRBV5-4 with TRBJ2-1; 8 nucleotides match TRBD2. This CDR3 has 16 residues. Germline V CDR1 and CDR2: SGHNT, YYREEE (reference sequence). Trimming took 0 bases from V and 1 from J; bases not matched to a gene: 3. CDR3 residues: CASSLGLAPSYNEQFF. CDR3 nucleotide sequence: TGTGCCAGCAGCTTGGGACTAGCGCCTTCCTACAATGAGCAGTTCTTC.

The genes are TRBV5-6 and TRBJ2-4, with 11 nucleotides matching TRBD1. CDR3 length: 14 residues. CDR1 SGHDT and CDR2 YYEEEE come from the germline V gene. Unmatched junction bases numbered 4, after V lost 4 bases and J lost 7 bases. Written as DNA, the CDR3 is TGTGCCAGCAGCCCGGGACAGGGGGGCAACATTCAGTACTTC. Translated, it gives CASSPGQGGNIQYF.

The rearrangement joins TRBV5-1 to TRBJ2-3; 8 bases are shared with TRBD2. This CDR3 comprises 16 residues. Trimming at V came to 3 bases and at J to 5 bases, leaving 11 bases not matched to a gene. In germline, CDR1 is SGHRS, CDR2 YFSETQ. The CDR3 DNA reads as TGCGCCAGCAGCTCAGCCCTTAGCGGGGCGAGAGATACGCAGTATTTT. Its translation is CASSSALSGARDTQYF.

The rearrangement joins TRBV28 to TRBJ2-3; 11 bases line up with TRBD2. The germline V gene encodes CDR1 MDHEN and CDR2 SYDVKM. The CDR3 contains 18 residues. V lost 3 bases to trimming and J lost 5 bases; unmatched junction nucleotides: 13. CDR3 sequence reads: CASSFPLSSGGSGDTQYF. The CDR3 DNA reads TGTGCCAGCAGTTTTCCTCTATCTAGCGGGGGGAGCGGAGATACGCAGTATTTT.

The chain joins TRBV28 to TRBJ1-5; the match to TRBD1 covers 7 bases. Germline CDR1 is MDHEN and CDR2 is SYDVKM. This CDR3 is built from 16 residues. Trimming took 4 bases from V and 5 from J; bases not matched to a gene: 11. The CDR3 sequence is CASSSYRQGGDQPQHF. The CDR3 region has the DNA TGTGCCAGCAGTTCTTACAGACAGGGAGGAGATCAGCCCCAGCATTTT.

This sequence joins TRBV6-6 and TRBJ2-1, with 8 bases aligning to TRBD1. This CDR3 is built from 16 residues. Trimming cost V 6 bases and J 2 bases; bases outside gene matches: 9. Germline V CDR1 and CDR2: MNHNY, SVGAGI (reference sequence). CDR3 sequence: CASRIQDRAPYNEQFF. Here the CDR3 DNA reads TGTGCCAGCAGGATACAGGACAGGGCTCCCTACAATGAGCAGTTCTTC.

Remarks on this clone: A junction end diverges from the germline sequence, so it may reflect a read error. The chain links TRBV7-7 to TRBJ2-2; D might be TRBD1 (5 bases). Germline V gene sequence: CDR1 SSHAT, CDR2 FNYEAQ (reference sequence). The CDR3 loop spans 15 amino acids. CDR3 amino acids: CASSLLGAQTGELFF. The CDR3 DNA is TGTGCTAGCAGCTTATTAGGGGCGCAAACCGGGGAGCTGTTTTTT.

This clone was observed a single time. The gene calls are TRBV11-3 and TRBJ1-1, with D tentatively TRBD1 (6 bases). CDR1 and CDR2 from the germline V gene are SGHNT and YENEEA. The V end was cut by 3 bases, the J end by 0 bases, with 8 bases between. This CDR3 is built from 14 residues. CDR3 protein: CASSLQGMNTEAFF. As DNA, the CDR3 is TGTGCCAGCAGCTTGCAGGGGATGAACACTGAAGCTTTCTTT.

The chain carries TRBV9 and TRBJ2-1; 14 bases map to TRBD2. Trimming cost V 4 bases and J 4 bases; bases outside gene matches: 7. CDR1 is SGDLS and CDR2 is YYNGEE in the germline V gene. The CDR3 has 17 residues. The CDR3 nucleotides are TGTGCCAGCAGCCCGGGGACTAGCGGGGGCCCTTACAATGAGCAGTTCTTC. Translation gives CASSPGTSGGPYNEQFF.

The CDR3 loop is CASSPTGNPDTQYF. The CDR3 DNA sequence: TGTGCCAGCAGCCCGACGGGGAATCCCGATACGCAGTATTTT. The chain carries TRBV7-2 and TRBJ2-3; TRBD2 might be the D (5 bases). CDR1 is SGHTA and CDR2 is FQGNSA in the germline V gene. The CDR3 contains 14 residues. The germline V and J ends were trimmed by 5 bases and 6 bases, with 15 bases remaining between them.

The chain carries TRBV5-6 and TRBJ2-1; D is ambiguous. Trimming pared 3 bases from V and 7 bases from J, leaving 14 bases between. This CDR3 is built from 14 residues. The V gene's germline CDR1 is SGHDT and CDR2 YYEEEE. CDR3 coding DNA: TGTGCCAGCAGCTCCGATAGTAACAGAAATGAGCAGTTCTTC. Protein sequence: CASSSDSNRNEQFF.

This clone was seen only once. This CDR3 is also generated by other DNA sequences in the sample. The CDR3 nucleotides read TGTGCCAGTTCGGACACCTCGACTAGCAATCAGCCCCAGCATTTT. It yields the protein CASSDTSTSNQPQHF. J is TRBJ1-5 and V is TRBV19; TRBD1 might be the D (5 bases). Per germline, CDR1 LNHDA and CDR2 SQIVND (reference sequence). Trimming stripped 8 bases from V and 0 bases from J, with 14 bases between. The CDR3 has 15 amino acids.

The chain employs TRBV7-6 and TRBJ2-3; 9 bases agree with TRBD2. Per the germline V gene, CDR1 is SGHVS and CDR2 is FNYEAQ. The CDR3 totals 17 residues. V dropped 2 bases and J dropped 0; count of bases not matched to a gene: 6. The chain's CDR3 is CASSLPAGTSSTDTQYF. CDR3 DNA: TGTGCCAGCAGCTTACCCGCCGGGACTAGCAGCACAGATACGCAGTATTTT.

The V and J genes are TRBV5-6 and TRBJ1-2, with 7 bases identical to TRBD1. Per germline, CDR1 SGHDT and CDR2 YYEEEE. Germline trimming cut 4 bases from V and 4 bases from J; bases unmatched to any gene: 7. The CDR3 has 14 residues. CDR3: CASSDQGDPYGYTF. CDR3 nucleotide sequence: TGTGCCAGCAGCGATCAGGGGGATCCCTATGGCTACACCTTC.

The chain joins TRBV7-2 to TRBJ2-7; 11 bases agree with TRBD1. J gave up 6 bases and V 8 bases, and 12 bases lay outside the gene matches. Germline V lookup: CDR1 SGHTA, CDR2 FQGNSA. This CDR3 comprises 15 residues. The CDR3 region is CASARGGQGALEQYF. The DNA for the CDR3 is TGTGCCAGCGCCCGGGGAGGACAGGGGGCGCTCGAGCAGTACTTC.

V is TRBV7-8 and J is TRBJ1-1, with 8 bases aligning to TRBD1. Germline lookup yields CDR1 SGHVS and CDR2 FQNEAQ. This CDR3 is built from 18 residues. V trimming: 1 base; J trimming: 0 bases; junction bases outside the gene matches: 10. In DNA form, the CDR3 reads TGTGCCAGCAGCTTAGAACGGACAGGGATGCGAATGAACACTGAAGCTTTCTTT. This codes for CASSLERTGMRMNTEAFF.

With respect to this clone: Other DNA variants within this sample encode the same CDR3. The CDR3 region has the DNA TGCGCCAGCAGCCAAGATGGGCGGCTAGCGGGGGAGGAGGAGCAGTTCTTC. Residues: CASSQDGRLAGEEEQFF. The genes are TRBV4-3 and TRBJ2-1; 10 bases map to TRBD2. There are 17 residues in the CDR3. The trim removed 0 bases at V and 10 bases at J, leaving 12 bases unmatched. CDR1 is LGHNA and CDR2 is YSLEER in the germline V gene.

The V gene is TRBV9, the J gene TRBJ2-2; 7 bases are shared with TRBD1. The CDR3 spans 14 residues. Germline V gene data show CDR1 as SGDLS and CDR2 as YYNGEE. Unmatched junction bases numbered 7, after V lost 3 bases and J lost 8 bases. The CDR3 coding sequence is TGTGCCAGCAGCGCCTACCAGGGGGTGGGGGAGCTGTTTTTT. It is translated as CASSAYQGVGELFF.